Described below is a single T cell receptor beta chain sequence and its context. Its cognate antigen has yet to be identified. Per-nucleotide qualities are absent, and no much larger clonotype sits a single base away. Between the V and J ends, shortened by 1 base and 6 bases respectively, the junction contains 9 bases. The CDR1 and CDR2 encoded by the germline V gene (reference sequence) are LGHDT and YNNKEL. From cysteine to phenylalanine, the CDR3 is 14 amino acids long. The entry retains the CDR3 DNA only, 42 bases that are in frame from base 1. Receptor libraries were prepared by RT-PCR. The instrument given in TCRdb is Illumina HiSeq 2500. TCRdb ran its own pipeline on the public reads, namely fastp trimming at Q25 and MiXCR clone calling, and kept in-frame beta chains. Under each unique CDR3 protein, matching rows form one entry showing the most common genes and DNA. The sample data list roughly 790,000 distinct CDR3 sequences, and around 21% of these were observed just once. The top ten constitute roughly 10% of the sample.

The sample comes from a study of response to subunit inactivated influenza vaccine (dated by TCRdb to between 2017 and 2018). Describing the broader study: Deep quantitative profiling of the T cell receptor repertoire was used in the study to follow responses to a trivalent subunit inactivated influenza vaccine.

Points the paper makes about the study in general: The authors suggested that each seasonal influenza vaccination may recruit only a limited number of new T cells.

The sequence was obtained from a man aged 50-60 years who received an inactivated influenza vaccine. Donor details come from another sample of the same person, matched by shared clones. The chain links TRBV3-1 with TRBJ2-2; the D gene is perhaps TRBD2, from 6 matching bases. Sample: PBMCs from blood, taken 5 days after vaccination. The CDR3 loop reads CASSQVGGPGELFF. Here is the DNA: TGTGCCAGCAGCCAAGTGGGGGGACCCGGGGAGCTGTTTTTT.